This TCR beta chain was documented in a study of blood T cell repertoires in COVID-19. Study at large: Samples taken during acute and convalescent COVID-19 were collected in the United States, Italy and Spain.

Sequencing was performed with immunoSEQ multiplex PCR; in TCRdb, only in-frame clones are kept and a portion is missing. The table lists over 150,000 clones, 80% to 90% of them singletons. Germline CDR1 is MNHNS and CDR2 is SASEGT. Trimming cost V 0 bases and J 5 bases, with 10 bases left between them. The CDR3 is made up of 15 amino acids. The sequencing input was peripheral blood. The gene calls are TRBV6-1 and TRBJ1-4; TRBD1 is a possible D gene (5 bases). The sequence was collected from an elderly woman with COVID-19, enrolled during active disease. The CDR3 loop reads CASSEAPGGNEKLFF. The CDR3 nucleotides are TGTGCCAGCAGTGAAGCGCCGGGGGGGAATGAAAAACTGTTTTTT.